The 20 T cell receptor beta chains given below trace back to one sample, sequenced in a study of CD4 and CD8 cells across lung adenocarcinoma regions. TCRdb re-analysed the PCR reads in MiXCR, keeping a single row per CDR3 protein. Of some 7,800 distinct CDR3 sequences in the sample, over 40% were seen once. The sample consisted of CD8+ T cells from the center of a lung tumor. The receptors come from a male donor with lung adenocarcinoma. The CD4 and CD8 labels of this study may be unreliable.

There are a few counts of this clonotype. The chain joins TRBV6-1 to TRBJ2-3; tentative D call: TRBD1 (5 bases). Between the trimmed V and J ends, which lost 3 bases and 4 bases, there was a span of 14 bases. This CDR3 comprises 15 residues. The germline V gene encodes CDR1 MNHNS and CDR2 SASEGT. In nucleotides, the CDR3 is TGTGCCAGCAGTGACGACAGAATCCTCTCAGATACGCAGTATTTT. Protein: CASSDDRILSDTQYF.

Turning to this clonotype: The conserved final phenylalanine or tryptophan is absent from the CDR3, which likely points to a read error. Because the CDR3's place on the DNA is in doubt, the DNA is left out and the CDR3 is given as listed by TCRdb. J is TRBJ2-3 and V is TRBV11-2; the table calls TRBD2, which could not be checked here. The V gene's germline CDR1 is SGHAT and CDR2 FQNNGV. The CDR3 comprises 14 residues, both ends counted. The CDR3 sequence: CASSFPRQTTSSTS.

V gene TRBV20-1 combines with J gene TRBJ2-7; TRBD2 aligns across 13 bases. Unmatched junction bases numbered 5, after V lost 6 bases and J lost 6 bases. CDR1 DFQATT and CDR2 SNEGSKA come from the germline V gene (reference sequence). This CDR3 has 13 residues. The CDR3 reads CSARTSGSGEQYF. In DNA, the CDR3 is TGCAGTGCACGGACTAGCGGGAGCGGCGAGCAGTACTTC.

The V gene is TRBV4-1, the J gene TRBJ2-1; D not resolved. The closer fit of TRBJ2-5 to the DNA end suggests the J call may be wrong. The germline gives CDR1 MGHRA, CDR2 YSYEKL. The CDR3 has 14 residues. CDR3 loop: CASSQEGSQETQYF. In DNA, the CDR3 is TGCGCCAGCAGCCAAGAAGGAAGTCAAGAGACCCAGTACTTC.

The table lists this clonotype with a few counts. The chain uses TRBV6-1 and TRBJ2-5; 10 bases are shared with TRBD2. The CDR3 extends over 14 amino acids. With 6 bases clipped from V and 3 bases from J, the junction kept 4 bases outside the gene matches. Per germline, CDR1 MNHNS and CDR2 SASEGT. In DNA form, the CDR3 reads TGTGCCAGCAGACGCCTAGCGGGAGAAGAGACCCAGTACTTC. Its protein product is CASRRLAGEETQYF.

The table lists this clonotype with many counts. The chain has TRBV6-5 and TRBJ2-5; tentatively, D is TRBD2 (7 bases). TRBJ2-7 explains the end of the DNA better; the J call may be wrong. There are 13 residues in the CDR3. Germline lookup yields CDR1 MNHEY and CDR2 SVGAGI. The CDR3 here is CASMGGGAYEQYF. The CDR3 bases are TGTGCCAGCATGGGGGGGGGGGCTTACGAGCAGTACTTC.

This clonotype has a count of ten or more. The J gene is TRBJ1-5, the V gene TRBV10-2; D is unclear. This CDR3 has 15 residues. Per the germline V gene, CDR1 is WSHSY and CDR2 is SAAADI. Trimming cost V 3 bases and J 6 bases, with 15 bases left between them. The CDR3 region has the DNA TGCGCCAGCAGTGATCGATTAAGCGGCGTTCAGCCCCAGCATTTT. As protein: CASSDRLSGVQPQHF.

The gene calls are TRBV6-5 and TRBJ2-6; D remains unclear. With 2 bases removed from V and 0 bases from J, the gap between germline ends came to 14 bases. The CDR3 covers 18 residues. Looked up from germline, CDR1 is MNHEY and CDR2 is SVGAGI. CDR3 nucleotide sequence: TGTGCCAGCAGTTACCAGGCTCCTCTCTACTCTGGGGCCAACGTCCTGACTTTC. Amino acid sequence: CASSYQAPLYSGANVLTF.

This clonotype was counted a few times. This chain joins TRBV25-1 and TRBJ2-1; a weak D match, TRBD1 (6 bases). CDR3 length: 15 amino acids. Between the trimmed V and J ends, which lost 4 bases and 3 bases, there was a span of 13 bases. CDR1 and CDR2 from the germline V gene are MGHDK and SYGVNS. CDR3: CASSVLQGNYNEQFF. CDR3 in DNA: TGTGCCAGCAGTGTTTTGCAGGGGAACTACAATGAGCAGTTCTTC.

The J gene is TRBJ2-3, the V gene TRBV7-9; D unclear. The CDR3 has 13 amino acids. Germline CDR1 is SEHNR and CDR2 is FQNEAQ (reference sequence). Between the trimmed V and J ends, which lost 4 bases and 6 bases, there was a span of 11 bases. In nucleotides, the CDR3 is TGTGCCAGCAGCTACCAGGTGTTGGATACGCAGTATTTT. The encoded protein is CASSYQVLDTQYF. Full variable domain (rest looked up from reference TRBV7-9 and TRBJ2-3): DTGVSQNPRHKITKRGQNVTFRCDPISEHNRLYWYRQTLGQGPEFLTYFQNEAQLEKSRLLSDRFSAERPKGSFSTLEIQRTEQGDSAMYLCASSYQVLDTQYFGPGTRLTVL.

The genes are TRBV6-1 and TRBJ2-3, with D tentatively TRBD1 (5 bases). CDR3 size: 14 residues. The germline V gene encodes CDR1 MNHNS and CDR2 SASEGT. The germline V and J ends were trimmed by 6 bases and 0 bases, with 10 bases remaining between them. CDR3 DNA sequence: TGTGCCAGCAGGGCCGACAGTAGCACAGATACGCAGTATTTT. Encoded protein: CASRADSSTDTQYF.

This clonotype was seen a single time. This chain joins TRBV6-1 and TRBJ2-3, with D possibly TRBD2 on 5 matching bases. The end of the DNA is better explained by TRBJ2-5, so the J call may be wrong. Per the germline V gene, CDR1 is MNHNS and CDR2 is SASEGT. The CDR3 runs to 15 residues. This CDR3 reads CASTMTDSSRETQYF. DNA for the CDR3: TGTGCCAGTACGATGACGGACTCTTCGCGAGAGACCCAGTACTTC.

The V and J genes are TRBV27 and TRBJ2-1; D gene ambiguous. Judging by the DNA end, TRBJ2-5 fits better; the J call may be wrong. Germline V gene lookup returns CDR1 MNHEY and CDR2 SMNVEV (reference sequence). The CDR3 loop spans 14 amino acids. CDR3 nucleotide sequence: TGTGCCAGCAGTAGTGGTAGACTGCAAGAGACCCAGTACTTC. It specifies CASSSGRLQETQYF.

This clonotype was counted at least ten times. CDR3 nucleotide sequence: TGTGCCTCTTCCGGGGACCACAATGAGCAGTTCTTC. Translating gives CASSGDHNEQFF. This chain uses TRBV10-3 with TRBJ2-1; D tentatively reads TRBD1 or TRBD2 (5 bases each). This CDR3 is built from 12 residues. Trimming shortened V by 11 bases and J by 5 bases, and 13 bases separated the two germline ends. The V gene's germline CDR1 is ENHRY and CDR2 SYGVKD.

This chain uses TRBV4-1 with TRBJ2-4; TRBD2 aligns across 7 bases. There are 17 residues in the CDR3. The trim removed 2 bases at V and 0 bases at J, leaving 7 bases unmatched. From germline, CDR1 is MGHRA and CDR2 YSYEKL. This CDR3 is CASSQTAGVLAKNIQYF. The CDR3 DNA is TGCGCCAGCAGCCAAACCGCGGGAGTTTTAGCCAAAAACATTCAGTACTTC.

This clonotype was seen repeatedly, ten times or more. CDR3 in DNA: TGTGCCAGCAGCATGCTAAGGGGTCGAGAGCAGTACTTC. Amino acid sequence: CASSMLRGREQYF. The V and J genes are TRBV6-1 and TRBJ2-7; D might be TRBD1 (5 bases). V dropped 6 bases and J dropped 7 bases, with 16 bases sitting between them. CDR3 length equals 13 residues. CDR1 and CDR2 (germline): MNHNS, SASEGT.

The gene calls are TRBV6-1 and TRBJ2-3; D not resolved. Per the germline V gene, CDR1 is MNHNS and CDR2 is SASEGT. Trimming removed 7 bases at V and 0 bases at J, with 14 bases between. This CDR3 spans 15 amino acids. CDR3 region: CASMWRGASTDTQYF. The CDR3 DNA reads TGTGCCAGCATGTGGAGAGGTGCTAGCACAGATACGCAGTATTTT.

The chain is built from TRBV27 and TRBJ1-2, with a possible D match to TRBD1 (5 bases). Germline loops: CDR1 MNHEY, CDR2 SMNVEV (reference sequence). The ends were cut back, 5 bases at V and 3 bases at J, with 10 bases in the middle. The CDR3 length is 13 residues. The CDR3 is CASSLGGDYGYTF. Here the CDR3 DNA reads TGTGCCAGCAGTCTTGGGGGAGACTATGGCTACACCTTC.

This chain uses TRBV7-6 with TRBJ2-2; possible D gene TRBD2, 6 bases. The CDR3 has 14 amino acids. With 3 bases removed from V and 11 bases from J, the gap between germline ends came to 16 bases. Germline V lookup: CDR1 SGHVS, CDR2 FNYEAQ. The CDR3 loop reads CASSFSGTLPELFF. In DNA form, the CDR3 reads TGTGCCAGCAGCTTCTCCGGGACTCTCCCTGAGCTGTTTTTT.

In its sample, this clonotype is medium-sized (0.01 to 0.1%). The CDR3 DNA follows: TGTGCCAGCAGTGGAGGGGAGGCCTACGAGCAGTACTTC. Amino acids: CASSGGEAYEQYF. The V and J genes are TRBV27 and TRBJ2-5; TRBD2 is a possible D gene (6 bases). The DNA end is a closer match to TRBJ2-7, so the J assignment may be wrong. Germline lookup yields CDR1 MNHEY and CDR2 SMNVEV (reference sequence). The CDR3 runs 13 residues.